These 9 T cell receptor beta chains were sequenced from one sample in a study of neurological immune-mediated disorders. TCRdb processed the 5' RACE reads anew with MiXCR; each CDR3 protein has one entry. The table shows approximately 86,000 distinct CDR3 sequences, with 2% to 3% occurring only once. The sample was PBMCs. The receptors derive from a woman in her twenties or thirties with multiple sclerosis.

This clonotype was seen repeatedly, ten times or more. J is TRBJ2-7 and V is TRBV6-2 or TRBV6-3, with 7 bases fitting TRBD1. Trimming at V came to 5 bases and at J to 6 bases, leaving 16 bases not matched to a gene. This CDR3 is 16 amino acids long. Germline loops: CDR1 MNHEY, CDR2 SVGEGT. The CDR3 is CASSDPHARTGAEQYF. The CDR3 DNA is TGTGCCAGCAGTGACCCTCACGCCAGGACAGGCGCCGAGCAGTACTTC.

This clonotype was counted ten times or more. The chain links TRBV20-1 to TRBJ2-1; 11 bases map to TRBD2. The V gene end was trimmed by 1 base and the J gene end by 3 bases; junction bases not matched to a gene: 2. There are 15 residues in the CDR3. CDR1 and CDR2 (germline): DFQATT, SNEGSKA (reference sequence). The CDR3 here is CSARVLAGGYNEQFF. CDR3 nucleotide sequence: TGCAGTGCTAGAGTCCTAGCGGGAGGCTACAATGAGCAGTTCTTC.

This clonotype has at least ten counts. The chain recombines TRBV7-9 with TRBJ2-2; D is unclear. The CDR3 is 14 residues long. Trimming took 1 base from V and 5 from J, leaving 8 bases between them. CDR1 is SEHNR, CDR2 FQNEAQ, per germline (reference sequence). Here the CDR3 DNA reads TGTGCCAGCAGCTTAGTTGGTGGAACCGGGGAGCTGTTTTTT. It is translated as CASSLVGGTGELFF.

As to this clonotype: The CDR3 carries no conserved terminal phenylalanine or tryptophan, so it likely arises from a read error. The chain carries TRBV6-6 and TRBJ2-5, with TRBD1 matching 8 bases. Trimming took 6 bases from V and 4 from J; bases not matched to a gene: 4. CDR3 size: 13 residues. Germline lookup yields CDR1 MNHNY and CDR2 SVGAGI (reference sequence). For the CDR3, the DNA is TGTGCCAGCAGCTCAGGGGGCAGAGAGACCCAGTACTGC. Protein sequence: CASSSGGRETQYC.

This clonotype was seen many times. This chain links TRBV11-1 with TRBJ2-1, with 9 bases that match TRBD2. The CDR3 covers 13 residues. V lost 8 bases to trimming and J lost 5 bases; unmatched junction nucleotides: 4. Germline CDR1 and CDR2: SGHAT and FQDESV (reference sequence). The CDR3 sequence is CASRTSEHNEQFF. The DNA of the CDR3 is TGTGCCAGCCGGACTAGCGAACACAATGAGCAGTTCTTC.

This clonotype appeared many times. The chain uses TRBV5-1 and TRBJ2-2, with D tentatively TRBD1 (5 bases). The CDR3 has 15 residues. Trimming took 0 bases from V and 4 from J, leaving 10 bases between them. Germline V lookup: CDR1 SGHRS, CDR2 YFSETQ. The CDR3 DNA sequence: TGCGCCAGCAGCTTGGCCCAGGGTGTCACCGGGGAGCTGTTTTTT. The encoded protein is CASSLAQGVTGELFF. The full variable domain, its missing parts supplied by reference TRBV5-1 and TRBJ2-2, is KAGVTQTPRYLIKTRGQQVTLSCSPISGHRSVSWYQQTPGQGLQFLFEYFSETQRNKGNFPGRFSGRQFSNSRSEMNVSTLELGDSALYLCASSLAQGVTGELFFGEGSRLTVL.

This clonotype occurred many times. CDR3 nucleotides: TGTGCCAGCAGCTCAGCTAGCGGGACTTCCTACAATGAGCAGTTCTTC. Its protein product is CASSSASGTSYNEQFF. V usage is TRBV7-2 and J usage is TRBJ2-1; the match to TRBD2 covers 9 bases. Germline V lookup: CDR1 SGHTA, CDR2 FQGNSA. This CDR3 has 16 amino acids. Losses at the gene ends were 4 bases for V and 1 base for J; bases not matched to a gene: 5.

This clonotype was seen many times. V is TRBV6-5 and J is TRBJ2-7; 9 bases align to TRBD1. This CDR3 spans 15 amino acids. The germline CDR1 and CDR2 sequences are MNHEY and SVGAGI. Trimming at V came to 4 bases and at J to 2 bases, leaving 6 bases not matched to a gene. This CDR3 is CASSSHGTGTYEQYF. CDR3 coding DNA: TGTGCCAGCAGTTCCCACGGGACAGGGACCTACGAGCAGTACTTC.

This clonotype was seen repeatedly, ten times or more. This chain joins TRBV20-1 and TRBJ2-6, with 9 bases identical to TRBD1. This CDR3 has 17 amino acids. Germline assignment: CDR1 DFQATT and CDR2 SNEGSKA (reference sequence). J gave up 0 bases and V 5 bases, and 8 bases lay outside the gene matches. The CDR3 sequence is CSAGRTGARSGANVLTF. In DNA, the CDR3 is TGCAGTGCTGGACGGACAGGGGCCCGCTCTGGGGCCAACGTCCTGACTTTC.